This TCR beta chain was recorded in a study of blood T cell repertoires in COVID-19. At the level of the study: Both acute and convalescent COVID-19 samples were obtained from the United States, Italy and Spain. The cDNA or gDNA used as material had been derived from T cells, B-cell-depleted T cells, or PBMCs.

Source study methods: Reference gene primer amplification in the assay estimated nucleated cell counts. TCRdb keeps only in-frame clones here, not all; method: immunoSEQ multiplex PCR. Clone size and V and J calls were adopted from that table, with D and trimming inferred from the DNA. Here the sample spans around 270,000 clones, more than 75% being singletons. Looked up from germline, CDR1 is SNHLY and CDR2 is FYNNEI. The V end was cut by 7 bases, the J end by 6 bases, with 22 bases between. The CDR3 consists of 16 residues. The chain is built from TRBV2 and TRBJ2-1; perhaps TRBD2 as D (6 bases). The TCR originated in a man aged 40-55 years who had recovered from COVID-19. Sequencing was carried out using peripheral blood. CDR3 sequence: CASNDPLRRAGNEQFF. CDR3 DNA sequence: TGTGCCAGCAATGACCCTCTTCGGAGGGCCGGCAATGAGCAGTTCTTC.